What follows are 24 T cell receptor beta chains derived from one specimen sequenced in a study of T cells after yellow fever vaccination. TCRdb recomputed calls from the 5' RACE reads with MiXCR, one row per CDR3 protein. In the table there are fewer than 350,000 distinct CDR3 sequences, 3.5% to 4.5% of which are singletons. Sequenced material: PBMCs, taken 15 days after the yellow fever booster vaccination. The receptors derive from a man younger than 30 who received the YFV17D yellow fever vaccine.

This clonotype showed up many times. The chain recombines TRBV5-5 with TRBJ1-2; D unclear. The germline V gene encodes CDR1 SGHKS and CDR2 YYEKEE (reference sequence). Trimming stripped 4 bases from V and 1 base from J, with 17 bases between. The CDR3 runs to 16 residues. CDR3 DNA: TGTGCCAGCAGCGGCCCCGGGAGGAGTCATAACTATGGCTACACCTTC. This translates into CASSGPGRSHNYGYTF.

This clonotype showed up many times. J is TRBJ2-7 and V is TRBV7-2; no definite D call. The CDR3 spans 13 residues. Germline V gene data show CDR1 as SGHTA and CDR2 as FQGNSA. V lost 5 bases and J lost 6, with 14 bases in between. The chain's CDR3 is CASSTAAETEQYV. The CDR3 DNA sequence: TGTGCCAGCAGCACGGCGGCGGAAACCGAGCAGTACGTC.

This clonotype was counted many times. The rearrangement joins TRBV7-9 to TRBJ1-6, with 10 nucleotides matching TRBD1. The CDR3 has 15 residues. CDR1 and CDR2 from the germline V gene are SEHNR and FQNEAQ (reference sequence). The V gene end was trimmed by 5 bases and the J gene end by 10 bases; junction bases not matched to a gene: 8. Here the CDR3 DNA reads TGTGCCAGCAGCAACAAGGGACAGGGGATCTCACCCCTCCACTTT. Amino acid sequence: CASSNKGQGISPLHF.

The CDR3, as DNA: TGCAGTGCTCAGATAAGCACTGAAGCTTTCTTT. This encodes CSAQISTEAFF. The genes are TRBV20-1 and TRBJ1-1, with no clear D. Trimming pared 5 bases from V and 4 bases from J, leaving 8 bases between. The CDR3 is 11 residues long. Germline V gene sequence: CDR1 DFQATT, CDR2 SNEGSKA (reference sequence).

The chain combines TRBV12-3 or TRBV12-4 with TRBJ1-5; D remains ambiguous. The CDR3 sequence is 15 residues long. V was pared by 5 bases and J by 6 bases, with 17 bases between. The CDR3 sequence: CASSLIGRSGQPQHF. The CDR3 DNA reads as TGTGCCAGCAGTCTGATTGGCAGGTCCGGTCAGCCCCAGCATTTT.

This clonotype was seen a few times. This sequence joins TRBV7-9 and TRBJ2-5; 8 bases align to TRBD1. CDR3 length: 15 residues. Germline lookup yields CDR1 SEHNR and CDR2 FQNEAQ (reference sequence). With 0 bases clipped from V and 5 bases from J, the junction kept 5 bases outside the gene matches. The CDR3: CASSLARRGHETQYF. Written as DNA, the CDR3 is TGTGCCAGCAGCTTAGCTCGCAGGGGGCATGAGACCCAGTACTTC.

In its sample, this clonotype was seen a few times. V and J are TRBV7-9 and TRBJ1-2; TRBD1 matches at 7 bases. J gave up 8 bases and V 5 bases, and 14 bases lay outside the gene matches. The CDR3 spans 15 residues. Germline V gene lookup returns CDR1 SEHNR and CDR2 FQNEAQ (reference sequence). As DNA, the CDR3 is TGTGCCAGCAGCACCTCGGACAGGTCCGACCTAGGCTACACCTTC. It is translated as CASSTSDRSDLGYTF.

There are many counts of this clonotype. CDR3 amino acids: CASSSRQGLWEKLFF. The CDR3 DNA follows: TGTGCCAGCAGCTCCCGACAGGGACTGTGGGAAAAACTGTTTTTT. This sequence joins TRBV5-6 and TRBJ1-4; the match to TRBD1 covers 7 bases. With V trimmed by 3 bases and J by 8 bases, 10 bases remained unmatched. There are 15 residues in the CDR3. CDR1 and CDR2 from the germline V gene are SGHDT and YYEEEE.

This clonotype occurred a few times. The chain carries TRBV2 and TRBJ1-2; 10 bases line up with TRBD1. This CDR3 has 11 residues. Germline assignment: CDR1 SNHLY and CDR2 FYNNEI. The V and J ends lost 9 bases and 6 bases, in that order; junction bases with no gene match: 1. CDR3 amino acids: CARGQGNGYTF. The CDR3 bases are TGTGCCAGGGGACAGGGGAATGGCTACACCTTC.

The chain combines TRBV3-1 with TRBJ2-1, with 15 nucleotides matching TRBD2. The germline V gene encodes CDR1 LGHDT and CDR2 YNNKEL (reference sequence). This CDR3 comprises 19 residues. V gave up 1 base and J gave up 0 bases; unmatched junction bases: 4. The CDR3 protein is CASSQGGTSGGPSYNEQFF. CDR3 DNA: TGTGCCAGCAGCCAAGGAGGGACTAGCGGGGGGCCCTCCTACAATGAGCAGTTCTTC.

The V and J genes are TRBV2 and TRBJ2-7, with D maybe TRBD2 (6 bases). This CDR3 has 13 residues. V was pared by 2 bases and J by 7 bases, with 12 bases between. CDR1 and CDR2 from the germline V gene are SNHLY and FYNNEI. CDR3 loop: CASSEKGGKEQYV. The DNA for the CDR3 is TGTGCCAGCAGTGAAAAGGGCGGGAAAGAGCAGTACGTC.

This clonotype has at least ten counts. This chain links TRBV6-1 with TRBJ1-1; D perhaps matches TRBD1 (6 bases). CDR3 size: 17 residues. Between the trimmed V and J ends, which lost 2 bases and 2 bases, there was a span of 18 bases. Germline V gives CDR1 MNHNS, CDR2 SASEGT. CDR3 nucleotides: TGTGCCAGCAGTGAACGAGTTGGTGACAGGACAAACACTGAAGCTTTCTTT. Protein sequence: CASSERVGDRTNTEAFF.

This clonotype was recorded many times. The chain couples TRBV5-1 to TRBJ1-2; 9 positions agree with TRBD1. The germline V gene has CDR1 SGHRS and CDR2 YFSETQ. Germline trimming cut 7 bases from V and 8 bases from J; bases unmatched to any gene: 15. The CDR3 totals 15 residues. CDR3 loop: CASRAATGGVGGYTF. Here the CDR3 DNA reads TGCGCCAGCCGAGCCGCCACAGGGGGCGTGGGGGGCTACACCTTC.

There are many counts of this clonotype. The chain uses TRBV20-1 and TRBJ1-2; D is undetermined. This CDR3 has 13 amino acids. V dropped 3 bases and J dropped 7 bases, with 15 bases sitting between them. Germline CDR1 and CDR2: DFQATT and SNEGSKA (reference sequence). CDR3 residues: CSASHRSYFGYTF. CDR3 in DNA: TGCAGTGCTAGTCATCGGAGTTATTTTGGCTACACCTTC.

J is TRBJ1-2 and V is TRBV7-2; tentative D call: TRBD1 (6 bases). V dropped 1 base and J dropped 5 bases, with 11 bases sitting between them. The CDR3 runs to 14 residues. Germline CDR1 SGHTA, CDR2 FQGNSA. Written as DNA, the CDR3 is TGTGCCAGCAGCTTAGTTGGGGGCGCATATGGCTACACCTTC. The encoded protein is CASSLVGGAYGYTF.

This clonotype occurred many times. CDR3 DNA sequence: TGTGCCAGCACCCCCGTCAATCGGGGCACTGAAGCTTTCTTT. Its translation is CASTPVNRGTEAFF. V usage is TRBV12-3 or TRBV12-4 and J usage is TRBJ1-1; D not resolved. The CDR3 contains 14 residues. With 7 bases removed from V and 4 bases from J, the gap between germline ends came to 16 bases.

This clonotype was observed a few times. This CDR3 is CSASETVYGYTF. The CDR3 nucleotides read TGCAGTGCTAGTGAGACAGTGTATGGCTACACCTTC. The J gene is TRBJ1-2, the V gene TRBV20-1; D perhaps matches TRBD1 (5 bases). Deletions cut 3 bases from V and 5 bases from J, with 10 bases between. Per the germline V gene, CDR1 is DFQATT and CDR2 is SNEGSKA (reference sequence). This CDR3 spans 12 amino acids.

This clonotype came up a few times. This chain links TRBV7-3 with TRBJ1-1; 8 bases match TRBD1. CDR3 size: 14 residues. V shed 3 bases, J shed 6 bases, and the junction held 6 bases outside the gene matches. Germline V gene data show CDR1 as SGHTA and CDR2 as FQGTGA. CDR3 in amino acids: CASSLDRVYSEAFF. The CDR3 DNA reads TGTGCCAGCAGCTTGGACAGGGTTTACTCTGAAGCTTTCTTT.

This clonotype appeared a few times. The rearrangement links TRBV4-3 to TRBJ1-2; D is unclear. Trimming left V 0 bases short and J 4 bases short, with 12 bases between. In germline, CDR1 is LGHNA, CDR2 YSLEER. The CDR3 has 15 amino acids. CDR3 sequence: CASSQDLVQPYGYTF. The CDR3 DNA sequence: TGCGCCAGCAGCCAAGATCTAGTACAGCCCTATGGCTACACCTTC.

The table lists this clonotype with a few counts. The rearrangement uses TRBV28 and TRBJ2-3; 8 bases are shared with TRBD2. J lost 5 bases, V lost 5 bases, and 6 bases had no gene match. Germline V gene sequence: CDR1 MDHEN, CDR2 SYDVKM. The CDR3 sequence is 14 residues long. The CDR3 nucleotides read TGTGCCAGCAGTACCGGGGGGGGACAAGATACGCAGTATTTT. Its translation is CASSTGGGQDTQYF.

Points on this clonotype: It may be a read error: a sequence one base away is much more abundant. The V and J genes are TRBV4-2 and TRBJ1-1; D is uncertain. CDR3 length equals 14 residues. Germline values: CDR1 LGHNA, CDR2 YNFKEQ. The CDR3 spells CARSQDVRNTEAFF. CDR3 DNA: TGTGCCAGAAGCCAAGATGTAAGGAACACTGAAGCTTTCTTT.

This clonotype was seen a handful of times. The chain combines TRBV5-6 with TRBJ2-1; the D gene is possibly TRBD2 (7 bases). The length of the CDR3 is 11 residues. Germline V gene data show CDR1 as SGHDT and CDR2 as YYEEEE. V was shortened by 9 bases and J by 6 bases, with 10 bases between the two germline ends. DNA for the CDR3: TGTGCCACCGGGGGGCTCAATGAGCAGTTCTTC. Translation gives CATGGLNEQFF.

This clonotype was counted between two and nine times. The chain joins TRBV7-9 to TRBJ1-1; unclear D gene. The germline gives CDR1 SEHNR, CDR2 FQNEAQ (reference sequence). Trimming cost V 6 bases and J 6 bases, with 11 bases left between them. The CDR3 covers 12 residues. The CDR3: CASRLSGAEAFF. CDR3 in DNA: TGTGCCAGCAGGTTGAGCGGGGCTGAAGCTTTCTTT.

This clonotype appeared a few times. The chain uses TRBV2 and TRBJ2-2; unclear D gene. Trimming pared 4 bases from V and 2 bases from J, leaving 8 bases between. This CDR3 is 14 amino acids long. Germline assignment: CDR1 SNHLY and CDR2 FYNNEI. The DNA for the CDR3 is TGTGCCAGCAGTGGGTTCAGAAACACCGGGGAGCTGTTTTTT. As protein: CASSGFRNTGELFF. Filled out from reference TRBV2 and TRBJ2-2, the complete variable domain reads EPEVTQTPSHQVTQMGQEVILRCVPISNHLYFYWYRQILGQKVEFLVSFYNNEISEKSEIFDDQFSVERPDGSNFTLKIRSTKLEDSAMYFCASSGFRNTGELFFGEGSRLTVL.